The source of this T cell receptor beta chain is a study of CD8+ T cells in alopecia areata. After isolation, RNA underwent reverse transcription to generate cDNA as the sequencing template. Sequencing was performed with immunoSEQ multiplex PCR; in TCRdb, only in-frame clones are kept and a portion is missing. The sample lists 150,000 or so clones; over 80% were seen once. Trimming removed 6 bases from V and 5 bases from J; junction bases left unmatched: 14. This CDR3 contains 18 residues. Germline values: CDR1 SGHRS, CDR2 YFSETQ. Overall study results and limits: Between patients, shared TCR sequences were less clear than in mice. This was possibly due in part to HLA diversity in the patient population. Normal skin's resident alphabeta T cells are sequenced alongside lesional scalp T cells.

Worth noting for this clone: What it recognizes is unknown.

The sequence was obtained from a human donor with alopecia areata. The chain employs TRBV5-1 and TRBJ2-6, with 10 bases aligning to TRBD1. The source was CD8+ T cells sorted from blood, collected at week 0. CDR3 in amino acids: CASTLGTGVSARANVLTF. CDR3 DNA: TGCGCCAGCACCCTAGGGACAGGGGTCTCGGCTAGGGCCAACGTCCTGACTTTC.